This note documents a single T cell receptor beta chain sequence. The entry originates in a study of ipilimumab plus nivolumab after autologous stem cell transplantation. The overall study: A median of 8 nivolumab and a few ipilimumab doses were given.

Method: immunoSEQ multiplex PCR; TCRdb's copy keeps in-frame clones and lacks some. The sample has 15,000 to 20,000 clones, almost 80% seen once; the top ten hold roughly 10%. Checkpoint therapy with ipilimumab 1 mg/kg began 14 to 28 days after transplant. Patients got 3 mg/kg IV nivolumab weeks 1, 4, 7, 10, then biweekly through week 26. CDR1 and CDR2 from the germline V gene are LGHNT and FRNRAP. V shed 2 bases and J 1 base; nucleotides not matched to a gene: 6. There are 16 residues in the CDR3. This clonotype was obtained from a male donor with diffuse large B-cell lymphoma. The starting material was PBMCs, obtained in a trial of ipilimumab plus nivolumab as post-transplant consolidation. The chain links TRBV12-5 to TRBJ1-1; 8 bases are a match to TRBD1. The CDR3 nucleotides read TGTGCTAGTGGTTTGACAAGACAGGGGCCGAACACTGAAGCTTTCTTT. It encodes CASGLTRQGPNTEAFF.